Sequencing of this T cell receptor beta chain was carried out in a study of blood T cell repertoires in COVID-19. Study-wide context: From T cells, B-cell-depleted T cells, or PBMCs came the material, which was cDNA or gDNA.

The germline V gene has CDR1 MNHNS and CDR2 SASEGT. CDR3 length: 12 amino acids. Trimming removed 5 bases from V and 9 bases from J, with 13 bases in between. Assay used: immunoSEQ multiplex PCR; TCRdb lists only in-frame clones, some missing. Among 80,000 or so clones listed, approximately 84% were seen once. This clone was counted once. The sequencing input was peripheral blood. This TCR came from a man between 60 and 75 years old with COVID-19, enrolled during active disease. This chain uses TRBV6-1 with TRBJ1-2; D not certain. CDR3 coding DNA: TGTGCCAGCAGTCCCCCGAACTTTAGCTACACCTTC. Translating it yields CASSPPNFSYTF.